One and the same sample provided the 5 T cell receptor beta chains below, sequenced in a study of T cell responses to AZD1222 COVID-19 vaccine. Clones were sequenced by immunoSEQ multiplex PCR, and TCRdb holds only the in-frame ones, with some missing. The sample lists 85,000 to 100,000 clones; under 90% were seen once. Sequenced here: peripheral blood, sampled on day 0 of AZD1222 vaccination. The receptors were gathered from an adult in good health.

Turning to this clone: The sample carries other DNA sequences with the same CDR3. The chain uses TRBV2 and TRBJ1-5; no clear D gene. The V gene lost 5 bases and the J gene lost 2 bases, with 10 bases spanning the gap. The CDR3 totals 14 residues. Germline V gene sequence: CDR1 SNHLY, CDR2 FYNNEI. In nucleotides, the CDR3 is TGTGCCAGCAGTCTTTTGGGTGGCAATCAGCCCCAGCATTTT. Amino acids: CASSLLGGNQPQHF.

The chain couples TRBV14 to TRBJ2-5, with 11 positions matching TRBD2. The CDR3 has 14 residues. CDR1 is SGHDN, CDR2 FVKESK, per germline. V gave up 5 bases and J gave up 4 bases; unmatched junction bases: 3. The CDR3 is CASSGLAGGETQYF. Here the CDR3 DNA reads TGTGCCAGCAGCGGCCTAGCGGGAGGAGAGACCCAGTACTTC.

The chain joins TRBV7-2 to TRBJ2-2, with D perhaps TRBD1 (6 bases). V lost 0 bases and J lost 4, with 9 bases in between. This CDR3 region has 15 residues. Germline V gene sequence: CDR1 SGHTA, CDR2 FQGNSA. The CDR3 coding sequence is TGTGCCAGCAGCTTAGCTGGGGGCGGCACCGGGGAGCTGTTTTTT. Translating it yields CASSLAGGGTGELFF.

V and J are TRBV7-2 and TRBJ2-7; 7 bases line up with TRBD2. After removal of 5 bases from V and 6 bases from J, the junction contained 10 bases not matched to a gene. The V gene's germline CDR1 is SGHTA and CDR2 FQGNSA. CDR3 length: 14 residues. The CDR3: CASSLKAGEGEQYF. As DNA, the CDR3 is TGTGCCAGCAGCCTAAAGGCGGGAGAAGGCGAGCAGTACTTC.

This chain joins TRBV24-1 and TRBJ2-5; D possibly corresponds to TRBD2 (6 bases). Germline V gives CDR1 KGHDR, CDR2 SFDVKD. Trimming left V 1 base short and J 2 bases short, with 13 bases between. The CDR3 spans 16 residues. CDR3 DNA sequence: TGTGCCACCAGTGATTTAGAGTTCGGGGGTCAAGAGACCCAGTACTTC. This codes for CATSDLEFGGQETQYF.